The clone carrying this TCR beta chain was detected many times. The antigen is undetermined. These data are taken from a study of T cells in Graves' hyperthyroidism and ophthalmopathy. Points from the study as a whole: Ophthalmopathy was separated from stable hyperthyroidism by a 13 V-J model.

There were TCR beta CDR3 regions amplified from RNA transcripts. The TCR CDR3 first-round RT-PCR relied on the HTBI primer set. TCRdb ran MiXCR on the multiplex PCR reads and lists one entry per CDR3 protein. This table has 620,000 or so distinct CDR3 sequences, roughly 15% appearing once. Trimming shortened V by 5 bases and J by 8 bases, and 10 bases separated the two germline ends. This CDR3 has 13 residues. The germline V gene encodes CDR1 KGHSH and CDR2 LQKENI. Ophthalmopathy patients had moderate-to-severe active disease, CAS ≥3, NOSPECS ≥4, and disease duration under 3 months. Uncontrolled infection, other autoimmune disease, pregnancy or lactation disqualified patients from enrolment.

This sequence originates from a woman in her forties or fifties with Graves' ophthalmopathy. The V gene is TRBV18, the J gene TRBJ1-6; D may be TRBD1 (6 bases). The sample comprised blood. This chain's CDR3 is CASSKNRDSPLHF. DNA for the CDR3: TGTGCCAGCTCAAAAAACAGGGATTCACCCCTCCACTTT.